This record concerns one T cell receptor beta chain sequence. Its antigen target is currently unknown. The record has no base qualities; no much larger clone is one base away. The CDR3 numbers 12 residues from cysteine through phenylalanine. Only the CDR3 region is kept as DNA, spanning 36 bases read in frame from base 1. V is shortened by 4 bases, J by 8 bases, and the region joining them spans 11 bases. The CDR1 and CDR2 encoded by the germline V gene are SQVTM and ANQGSEA. The sample belongs to a study of primary melanoma T cells and metastatic recurrence (dated by TCRdb to about 2020). Some background on the complete study: The cohort consisted of 150 to 250 primary melanomas of stage T2 to T4, each more than 1 mm thick. The sequencing-derived T-cell fraction was compared with histopathological grading of tumor-infiltrating lymphocytes. The T-cell fraction measured by TCR beta sequencing was compared against progression-free survival as the clinical outcome. The study tested whether T-cell fraction and T-cell repertoire clonality in primary melanoma tumors predicted patient outcome.

The patients had surgically resected primary melanoma that was considered potentially curable but at risk of metastatic recurrence. Library preparation employed the immunoSEQ multiplex PCR assay. Primary melanoma tumor tissue was subjected to high-throughput sequencing of the T-cell receptor beta chain. Concerning the study's data processing: Repertoire analyses included TCRB CDR3 sharing between samples and the distribution of insertions and deletions. A gradient-boosted model ranked how well the T-cell fraction predicted outcome compared with histopathological variables. TCRdb carries this immuneACCESS record with in-frame sequences only. Its versions omit some clonotypes, under half of them owing to an unresolved V gene in the studies checked, with the rest unexplained. The V and J calls and clone size are taken from that table; D and trimming were inferred from the DNA. Counted in this sample were several hundred clones; about two thirds of them appeared once. Around 12% of the sample is held by the ten biggest clonotypes.

What the study reported, not specific to this receptor: The authors framed an effective T-cell-mediated antitumor response in primary melanoma only as a suggestion, not a demonstrated mechanism. A T-cell fraction above 20% appeared protective regardless of ulceration status, mitotic rate or nodal disease. Progression-free survival was reportedly predicted by the tumor T-cell fraction independently of thickness, ulceration, mitotic rate and age. Progression-free survival prediction was reportedly improved more by adding T-cell fraction to tumor thickness than by adding any other histopathological variable.

Recombination connected TRBV29-1 to TRBJ1-4; TRBD1 is a weak D gene call, 5 bases matching. The source is a human donor with melanoma. Sequencing used melanoma tumor tissue. CDR3 sequence: CSVGQSTEKLFF. DNA sequence: TGCAGCGTTGGACAGTCGACGGAAAAACTGTTTTTT.